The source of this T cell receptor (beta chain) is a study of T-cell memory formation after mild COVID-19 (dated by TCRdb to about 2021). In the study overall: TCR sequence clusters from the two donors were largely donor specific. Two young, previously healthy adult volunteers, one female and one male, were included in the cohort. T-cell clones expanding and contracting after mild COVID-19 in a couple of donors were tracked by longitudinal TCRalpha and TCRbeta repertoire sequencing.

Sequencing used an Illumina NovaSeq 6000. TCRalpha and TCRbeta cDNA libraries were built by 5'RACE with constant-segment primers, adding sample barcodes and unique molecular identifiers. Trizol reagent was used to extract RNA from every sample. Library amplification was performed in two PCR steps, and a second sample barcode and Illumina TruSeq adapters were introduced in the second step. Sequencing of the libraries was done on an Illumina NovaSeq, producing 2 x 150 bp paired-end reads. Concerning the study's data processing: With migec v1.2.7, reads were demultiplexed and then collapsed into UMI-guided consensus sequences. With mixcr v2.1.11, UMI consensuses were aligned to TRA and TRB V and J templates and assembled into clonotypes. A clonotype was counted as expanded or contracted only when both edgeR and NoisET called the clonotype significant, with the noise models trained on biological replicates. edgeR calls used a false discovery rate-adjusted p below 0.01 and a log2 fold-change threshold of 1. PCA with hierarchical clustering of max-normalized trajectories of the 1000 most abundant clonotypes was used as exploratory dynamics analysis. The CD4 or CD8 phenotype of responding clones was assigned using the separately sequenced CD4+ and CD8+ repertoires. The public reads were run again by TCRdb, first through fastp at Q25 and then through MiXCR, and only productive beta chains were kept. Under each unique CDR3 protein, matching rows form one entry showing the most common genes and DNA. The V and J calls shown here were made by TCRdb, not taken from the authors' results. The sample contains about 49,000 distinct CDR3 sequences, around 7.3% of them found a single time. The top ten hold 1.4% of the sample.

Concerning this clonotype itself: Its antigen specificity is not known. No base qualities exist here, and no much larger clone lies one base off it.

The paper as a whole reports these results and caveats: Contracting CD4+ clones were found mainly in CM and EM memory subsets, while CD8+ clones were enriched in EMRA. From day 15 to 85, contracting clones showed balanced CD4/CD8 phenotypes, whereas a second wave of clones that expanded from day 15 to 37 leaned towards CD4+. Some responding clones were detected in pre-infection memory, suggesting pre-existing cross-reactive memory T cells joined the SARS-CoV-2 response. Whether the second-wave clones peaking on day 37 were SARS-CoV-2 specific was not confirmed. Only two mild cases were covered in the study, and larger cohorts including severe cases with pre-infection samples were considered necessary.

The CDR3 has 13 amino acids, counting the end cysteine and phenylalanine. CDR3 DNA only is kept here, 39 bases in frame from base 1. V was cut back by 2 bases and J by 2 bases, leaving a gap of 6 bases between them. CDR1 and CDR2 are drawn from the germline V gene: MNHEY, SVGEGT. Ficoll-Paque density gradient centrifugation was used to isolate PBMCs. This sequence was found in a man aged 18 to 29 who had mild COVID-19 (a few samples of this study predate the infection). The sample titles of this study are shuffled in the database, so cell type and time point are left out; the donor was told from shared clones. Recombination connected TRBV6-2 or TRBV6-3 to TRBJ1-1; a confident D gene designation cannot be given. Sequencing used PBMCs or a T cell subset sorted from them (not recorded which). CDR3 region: CASSYGRNTEAFF. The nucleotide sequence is TGTGCCAGCAGTTACGGCAGAAACACTGAAGCTTTCTTT.